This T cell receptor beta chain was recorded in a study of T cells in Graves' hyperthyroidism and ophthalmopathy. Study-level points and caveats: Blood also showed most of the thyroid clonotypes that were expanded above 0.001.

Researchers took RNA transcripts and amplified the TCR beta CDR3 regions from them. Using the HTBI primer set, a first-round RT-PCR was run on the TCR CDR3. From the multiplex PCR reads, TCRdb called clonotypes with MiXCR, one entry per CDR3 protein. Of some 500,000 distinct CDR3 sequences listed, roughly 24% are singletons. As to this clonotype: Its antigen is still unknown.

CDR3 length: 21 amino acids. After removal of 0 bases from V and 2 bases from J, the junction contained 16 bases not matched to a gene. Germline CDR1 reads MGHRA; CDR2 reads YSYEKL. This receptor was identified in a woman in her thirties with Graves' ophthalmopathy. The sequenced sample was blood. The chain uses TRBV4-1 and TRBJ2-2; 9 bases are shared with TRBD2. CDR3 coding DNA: TGCGCCAGCAGCCAAGATTCCAGCGGGGGGTTCCGATATATTAACACCGGGGAGCTGTTTTTT. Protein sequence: CASSQDSSGGFRYINTGELFF.